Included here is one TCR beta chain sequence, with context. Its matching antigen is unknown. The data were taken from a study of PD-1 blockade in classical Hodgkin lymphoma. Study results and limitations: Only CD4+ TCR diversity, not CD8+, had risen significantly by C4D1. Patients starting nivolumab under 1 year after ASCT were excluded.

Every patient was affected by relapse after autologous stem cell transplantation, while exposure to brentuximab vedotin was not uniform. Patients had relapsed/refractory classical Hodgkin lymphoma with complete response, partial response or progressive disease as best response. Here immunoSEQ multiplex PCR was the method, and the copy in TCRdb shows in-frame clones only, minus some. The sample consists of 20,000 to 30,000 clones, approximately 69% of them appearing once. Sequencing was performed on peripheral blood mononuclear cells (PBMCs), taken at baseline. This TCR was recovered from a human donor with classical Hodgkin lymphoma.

DNA for the CDR3: TGTGCCAGCAGTTTACAGGGAGGGGAGACCTACGAGCAGTACTTC. Translation gives CASSLQGGETYEQYF. The chain joins TRBV27 to TRBJ2-5; TRBD2 matches at 7 bases. The better agreement between TRBJ2-7 and the DNA end casts doubt on the J call. The CDR3 covers 15 residues. Germline CDR1 MNHEY, CDR2 SMNVEV (reference sequence).